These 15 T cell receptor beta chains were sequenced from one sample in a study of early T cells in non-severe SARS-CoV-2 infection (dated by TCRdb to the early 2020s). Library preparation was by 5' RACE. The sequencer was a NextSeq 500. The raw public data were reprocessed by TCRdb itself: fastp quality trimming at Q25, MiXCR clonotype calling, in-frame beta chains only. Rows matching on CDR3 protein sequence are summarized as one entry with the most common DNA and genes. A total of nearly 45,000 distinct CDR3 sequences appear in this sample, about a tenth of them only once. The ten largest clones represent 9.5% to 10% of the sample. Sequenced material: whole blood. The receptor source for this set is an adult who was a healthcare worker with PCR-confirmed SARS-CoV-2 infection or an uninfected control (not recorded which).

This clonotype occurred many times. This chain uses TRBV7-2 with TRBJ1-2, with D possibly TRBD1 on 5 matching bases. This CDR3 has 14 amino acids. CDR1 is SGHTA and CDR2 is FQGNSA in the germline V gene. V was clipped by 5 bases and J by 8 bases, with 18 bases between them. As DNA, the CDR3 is TGTGCCAGCAGCCAACACGACAGCTCCACGGGCTACACCTTC. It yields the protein CASSQHDSSTGYTF.

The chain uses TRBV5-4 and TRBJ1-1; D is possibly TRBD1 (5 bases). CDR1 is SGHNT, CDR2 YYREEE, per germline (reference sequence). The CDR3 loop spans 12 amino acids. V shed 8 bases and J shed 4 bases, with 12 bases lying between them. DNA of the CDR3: TGTGCCAGTCAGGAGGGGAGCACTGAAGCTTTCTTT. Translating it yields CASQEGSTEAFF.

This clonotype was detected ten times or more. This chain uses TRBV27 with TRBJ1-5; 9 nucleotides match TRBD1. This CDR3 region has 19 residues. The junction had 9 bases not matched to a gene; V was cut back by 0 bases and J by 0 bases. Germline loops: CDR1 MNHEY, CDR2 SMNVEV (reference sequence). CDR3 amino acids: CASSLSLPGTGNSNQPQHF. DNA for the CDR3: TGTGCCAGCAGTTTATCCCTTCCCGGGACAGGGAATAGCAATCAGCCCCAGCATTTT.

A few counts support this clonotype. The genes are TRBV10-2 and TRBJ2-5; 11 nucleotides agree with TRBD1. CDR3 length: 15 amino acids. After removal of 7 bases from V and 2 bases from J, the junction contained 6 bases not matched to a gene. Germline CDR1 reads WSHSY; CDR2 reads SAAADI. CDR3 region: CASTYGTGGQETQYF. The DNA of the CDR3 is TGCGCCAGCACCTACGGGACAGGGGGGCAAGAGACCCAGTACTTC.

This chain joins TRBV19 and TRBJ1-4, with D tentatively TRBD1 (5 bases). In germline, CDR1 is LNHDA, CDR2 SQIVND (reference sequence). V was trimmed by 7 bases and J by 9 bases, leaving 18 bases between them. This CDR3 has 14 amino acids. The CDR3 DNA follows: TGTGCCAGTACCCGCGGGACCTCTCGGAAAAAACTGTTTTTT. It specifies CASTRGTSRKKLFF.

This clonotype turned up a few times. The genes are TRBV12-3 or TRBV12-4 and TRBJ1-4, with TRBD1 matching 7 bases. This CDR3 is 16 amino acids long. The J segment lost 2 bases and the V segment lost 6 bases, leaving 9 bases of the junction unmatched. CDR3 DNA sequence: TGTGCCAGCAGCCTGACAGGGATAGGGACTAATGAAAAACTGTTTTTT. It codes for CASSLTGIGTNEKLFF.

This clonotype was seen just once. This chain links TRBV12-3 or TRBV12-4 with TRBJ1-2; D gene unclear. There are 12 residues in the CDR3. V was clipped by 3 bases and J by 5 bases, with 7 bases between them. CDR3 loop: CASSLVGYGYTF. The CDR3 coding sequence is TGTGCCAGCAGTTTGGTAGGGTATGGCTACACCTTC.

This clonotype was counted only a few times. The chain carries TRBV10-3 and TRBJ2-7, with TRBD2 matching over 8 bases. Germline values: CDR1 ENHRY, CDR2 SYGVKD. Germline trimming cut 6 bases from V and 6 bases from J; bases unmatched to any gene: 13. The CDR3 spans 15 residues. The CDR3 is CAIRDMGLAGAEQYF. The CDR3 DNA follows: TGTGCCATCAGAGACATGGGTCTAGCGGGCGCCGAGCAGTACTTC.

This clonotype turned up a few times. In DNA form, the CDR3 reads TGTGCCAGCATCCCTCGGCTGAACACCGGGGAGCTGTTTTTT. Amino acids: CASIPRLNTGELFF. This chain links TRBV6-2 or TRBV6-3 with TRBJ2-2; D ambiguous. V was trimmed by 7 bases and J by 1 base, leaving 10 bases between them. The germline V gene encodes CDR1 MNHEY and CDR2 SVGEGT. CDR3 size: 14 residues.

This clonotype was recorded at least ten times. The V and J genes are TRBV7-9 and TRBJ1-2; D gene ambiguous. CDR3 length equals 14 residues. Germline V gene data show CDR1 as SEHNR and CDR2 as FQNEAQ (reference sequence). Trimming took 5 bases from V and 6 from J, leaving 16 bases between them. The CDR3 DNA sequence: TGTGCCAGCAGCGTTGGCATCTGGGGAGATGGCTACACCTTC. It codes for CASSVGIWGDGYTF. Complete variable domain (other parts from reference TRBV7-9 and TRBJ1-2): DTGVSQNPRHKITKRGQNVTFRCDPISEHNRLYWYRQTLGQGPEFLTYFQNEAQLEKSRLLSDRFSAERPKGSFSTLEIQRTEQGDSAMYLCASSVGIWGDGYTFGSGTRLTVV.

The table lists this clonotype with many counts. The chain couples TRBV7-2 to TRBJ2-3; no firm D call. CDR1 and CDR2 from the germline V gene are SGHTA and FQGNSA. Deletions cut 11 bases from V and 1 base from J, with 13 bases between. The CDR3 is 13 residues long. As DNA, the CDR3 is TGTGCCGAAATCACTGACGGCACAGATACGCAGTATTTT. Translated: CAEITDGTDTQYF. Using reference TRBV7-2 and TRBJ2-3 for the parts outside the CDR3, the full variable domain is GAGVSQSPSNKVTEKGKDVELRCDPISGHTALYWYRQSLGQGLEFLIYFQGNSAPDKSGLPSDRFSAERTGGSVSTLTIQRTQQEDSAVYLCAEITDGTDTQYFGPGTRLTVL.

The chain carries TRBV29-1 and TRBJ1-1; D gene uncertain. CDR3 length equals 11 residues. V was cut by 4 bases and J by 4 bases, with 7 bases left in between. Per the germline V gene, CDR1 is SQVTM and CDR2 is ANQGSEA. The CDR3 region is CSVGLGTEAFF. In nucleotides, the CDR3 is TGCAGCGTTGGCTTGGGCACTGAAGCTTTCTTT.

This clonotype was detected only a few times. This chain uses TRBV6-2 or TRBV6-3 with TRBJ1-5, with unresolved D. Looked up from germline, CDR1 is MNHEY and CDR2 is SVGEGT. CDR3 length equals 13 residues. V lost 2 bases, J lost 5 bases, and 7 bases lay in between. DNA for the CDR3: TGTGCCAGCAGTTACCGCGGGGATCAGCCCCAGCATTTT. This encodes CASSYRGDQPQHF.

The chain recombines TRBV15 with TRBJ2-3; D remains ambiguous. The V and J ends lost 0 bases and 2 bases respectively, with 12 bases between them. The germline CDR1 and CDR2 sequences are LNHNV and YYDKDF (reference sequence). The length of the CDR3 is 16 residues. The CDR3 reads CATSRDNRQLTDTQYF. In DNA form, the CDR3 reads TGTGCCACCAGCAGAGATAATAGGCAGCTCACAGATACGCAGTATTTT.

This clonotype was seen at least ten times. CDR3 loop: CSTGLGIETQYF. The CDR3 DNA reads TGCAGCACGGGACTAGGGATAGAGACCCAGTACTTC. The V and J genes are TRBV29-1 and TRBJ2-5; 8 bases fit TRBD2. This CDR3 spans 12 amino acids. Trimming at V came to 8 bases and at J to 4 bases, leaving 6 bases not matched to a gene. The germline gives CDR1 SQVTM, CDR2 ANQGSEA.